These T cell receptor beta chains were read from a single sample in a study of CD8+ T cells in alopecia areata. Profiled with immunoSEQ multiplex PCR; TCRdb holds only in-frame clones, not every one. Of hundreds of thousands of clones in the sample, around 67% were seen once. The sequences come from CD4+ T cells sorted from blood, collected at week 0. The receptors shown here come from a human donor with alopecia areata. Each CDR3 is given with its conserved first and last residue. The order of the fields is clone size, D gene, J gene, V gene, CDR3 protein, CDR3 DNA. D genes are given only for firm matches. The listing skips clone size in some rows; elsewhere it reads once, few, many or a size class.

NA | NA | TRBJ2-5 | TRBV20-1 | CSARVETQYF | TGCAGTGCTAGAGTAGAGACCCAGTACTTC
NA | NA | TRBJ2-2 | TRBV15 | CATSRGLTMGDTGELFF | TGTGCCACCAGCAGAGGACTTACCATGGGGGACACCGGGGAGCTGTTTTTT
few | NA | TRBJ1-1 | TRBV13 | CASSRWTQNTEAFF | TGTGCCAGCAGCAGATGGACACAGAACACTGAAGCTTTCTTT
NA | NA | TRBJ2-5 | TRBV7-6 | CASSFGPQGETQYF | TGTGCCAGCAGCTTTGGACCACAAGGAGAGACCCAGTACTTC
once | TRBD1 | TRBJ1-2 | TRBV7-9 | CASSLGTGTIYGYTF | TGTGCCAGCAGCTTAGGGACAGGAACCATCTATGGCTACACCTTC
few | TRBD2 | TRBJ2-1 | TRBV7-3 | CASSLRGGTSGNEQFF | TGTGCCAGCAGCCTGAGGGGAGGGACTAGCGGGAATGAGCAGTTCTTC
NA | TRBD1 | TRBJ2-7 | TRBV27 | CASTDRGREQYF | TGTGCCAGTACGGACAGGGGTAGGGAGCAGTACTTC
NA | TRBD2 | TRBJ2-1 | TRBV6-5 | CTSSYSWTSGVGEQFF | TGTACCAGCAGTTACTCCTGGACTAGCGGGGTTGGGGAGCAGTTCTTC
NA | TRBD2 | TRBJ2-1 | TRBV5-1 | CASSLEASGVNEQFF | TGCGCCAGCAGCTTGGAGGCTAGCGGGGTAAATGAGCAGTTCTTC
NA | NA | TRBJ1-6 | TRBV30 | CASRTGYGSPLHF | TGTGCCTCACGGACGGGGTACGGTTCACCCCTCCACTTT
NA | NA | TRBJ2-4 | TRBV19 | CASSIATGLDIQYF | TGTGCCAGTAGTATAGCAACAGGGCTTGACATTCAGTACTTC
NA | TRBD1 | TRBJ2-7 | TRBV29-1 | CSVARDSLSYEQYF | TGCAGCGTTGCCCGGGACAGCCTTTCCTACGAGCAGTACTTC
few | NA | TRBJ1-3 | TRBV30 | CAWKQGSSGNTIYF | TGTGCCTGGAAGCAGGGAAGCTCTGGAAACACCATATATTTT
few | NA | TRBJ1-5 | TRBV12-5 | CASGPNRTYSNQPQHF | TGTGCTAGTGGGCCCAACAGAACATATAGCAATCAGCCCCAGCATTTT
once | NA | TRBJ2-5 | TRBV7-6 | CASGAAGETQYF | TGTGCCAGCGGCGCGGCCGGTGAGACCCAGTACTTC
few | TRBD1 | TRBJ2-7 | TRBV29-1 | CSVAYGTGLSEQYF | TGCAGCGTTGCCTATGGGACAGGGTTATCCGAGCAGTACTTC
NA | NA | TRBJ2-5 | TRBV14 | CASTTGRETQYF | TGTGCCAGCACCACCGGGCGGGAGACCCAGTACTTC
few | TRBD1 | TRBJ2-7 | TRBV6-1 | CASTPDRAGEQYF | TGTGCCAGCACCCCGGACAGGGCCGGCGAGCAGTACTTC
NA | NA | TRBJ2-6 | TRBV5-6 | CASSFLMPTSGANVLTF | TGTGCCAGCAGCTTTTTGATGCCGACCTCTGGGGCCAACGTCCTGACTTTC
NA | NA | TRBJ2-1 | TRBV7-2 | CASSSDAGQTNEQFF | TGTGCCAGCAGCTCCGACGCGGGACAGACGAATGAGCAGTTCTTC
NA | NA | TRBJ2-3 | TRBV25-1 | CASSERVTDTQYF | TGTGCCAGCAGTGAAAGGGTGACAGATACGCAGTATTTT
NA | NA | TRBJ1-2 | TRBV30 | CAWRQGGRYTF | TGTGCCTGGAGGCAGGGCGGTCGCTACACCTTC
NA | TRBD2 | TRBJ2-5 | TRBV30 | CAWSVERGALETQYF | TGTGCCTGGAGTGTGGAGCGGGGGGCCCTCGAGACCCAGTACTTC
NA | TRBD2 | TRBJ2-5 | TRBV29-1 | CSVAASGDSETQYF | TGCAGCGTTGCGGCTAGCGGGGATTCAGAGACCCAGTACTTC
few | TRBD2 | TRBJ2-3 | TRBV29-1 | CSVFTSGVTDTQYF | TGCAGCGTTTTTACTAGCGGGGTCACAGATACGCAGTATTTT
NA | NA | TRBJ1-2 | TRBV6-1 | CASSEAGETYGYTF | TGTGCCAGCAGTGAAGCGGGGGAGACCTATGGCTACACCTTC
once | NA | TRBJ1-2 | TRBV6-5 | CASSPTGLRGYTF | TGTGCCAGCAGCCCCACGGGGCTCCGGGGCTACACCTTC
few | NA | TRBJ2-5 | TRBV25-1 | CASSSTARGDQETQYF | TGTGCCAGCAGTTCTACCGCGAGGGGGGACCAAGAGACCCAGTACTTC
once | NA | TRBJ2-3 | TRBV15 | CATSIGGFPLSDTQYF | TGTGCCACCAGCATTGGGGGCTTCCCCTTGTCAGATACGCAGTATTTT
NA | TRBD1 | TRBJ1-2 | TRBV28 | CASSLRAGTGGRGYTF | TGTGCCAGCAGTTTGAGGGCCGGGACAGGGGGGAGAGGCTACACCTTC
NA | NA | TRBJ2-7 | TRBV29-1 | CSVAQGYEQYF | TGCAGCGTTGCTCAGGGTTACGAGCAGTACTTC
NA | NA | TRBJ1-2 | TRBV2 | CASKPVPDGYTF | TGTGCCAGCAAGCCCGTGCCAGATGGCTACACCTTC
NA | NA | TRBJ1-4 | TRBV29-1 | CSVESGPGEKLFF | TGCAGCGTTGAGTCTGGGCCGGGTGAAAAACTGTTTTTT
NA | TRBD1 | TRBJ2-1 | TRBV5-4 | CASSLAGTGSYGQFF | TGTGCCAGCAGCTTGGCCGGGACAGGGTCATATGGGCAGTTCTTC
few | NA | TRBJ1-3 | TRBV29-1 | CSVAVISGNTIYF | TGCAGCGTTGCAGTCATCTCTGGAAACACCATATATTTT
NA | TRBD1 | TRBJ1-6 | TRBV2 | CASSEAEGQGNSPLHF | TGTGCCAGCAGTGAAGCGGAGGGACAGGGGAATTCACCCCTCCACTTT
NA | TRBD1 | TRBJ2-7 | TRBV6-6 | CASRTTGAEQYF | TGTGCCAGCAGAACGACAGGGGCCGAGCAGTACTTC
NA | TRBD1 | TRBJ1-1 | TRBV7-8 | CASSLLQGPNTEAFF | TGTGCCAGCAGCCTATTACAGGGGCCGAACACTGAAGCTTTCTTT
NA | NA | TRBJ2-3 | TRBV5-1 | CASSTWATDTQYF | TGCGCCAGCAGTACGTGGGCCACAGATACGCAGTATTTT
NA | NA | TRBJ2-7 | TRBV18 | CASSPIGINEQYF | TGTGCCAGCTCACCAATCGGGATCAACGAGCAGTACTTC
NA | TRBD1 | TRBJ2-7 | TRBV29-1 | CSAGDRESPYEQYF | TGCAGCGCCGGGGACAGGGAGTCCCCCTACGAGCAGTACTTC
NA | NA | TRBJ1-2 | TRBV9 | CASSVVPDSNYGYTF | TGTGCCAGCAGCGTAGTGCCAGATTCTAACTATGGCTACACCTTC
NA | TRBD2 | TRBJ2-3 | TRBV7-2 | CASSPPSGGSADTQYF | TGTGCCAGCAGCCCCCCTTCGGGGGGGAGTGCAGATACGCAGTATTTT
NA | NA | TRBJ2-4 | TRBV7-9 | CASSSSPSSEIAKNIQYF | TGTGCCAGCAGCTCTAGCCCCTCTTCGGAGATAGCCAAAAACATTCAGTACTTC
NA | TRBD1 | TRBJ1-2 | TRBV30 | CAWSVGQGFYGYTF | TGTGCCTGGAGTGTAGGACAGGGATTCTATGGCTACACCTTC
NA | NA | TRBJ2-1 | TRBV29-1 | CRRNEQFF | TGCAGGCGGAATGAGCAGTTCTTC
NA | TRBD1 | TRBJ1-5 | TRBV30 | CAWSVHRGLQPQHF | TGTGCCTGGAGTGTCCACAGGGGGCTTCAGCCCCAGCATTTT
NA | NA | TRBJ1-6 | TRBV7-2 | CASSLVLRGDSPLHF | TGTGCCAGCAGCTTAGTCCTCAGGGGAGATTCACCCCTCCACTTT
NA | NA | TRBJ2-7 | TRBV29-1 | CSVGGWGSYEQYF | TGCAGCGTTGGGGGTTGGGGGTCCTACGAGCAGTACTTC
NA | NA | TRBJ1-1 | TRBV5-1 | CASSLGGPNTEAFF | TGCGCCAGCAGCTTGGGAGGCCCGAACACTGAAGCTTTCTTT